This section outlines one T cell receptor beta chain sequence together with its context. This sample is drawn from a study of cytomegalovirus exposure and HLA in healthy donors. This CDR3 is built from 15 residues. Germline CDR1 MNHNS, CDR2 SASEGT. J lost 9 bases, V lost 4 bases, and 14 bases had no gene match. Repertoires were generated with immunoSEQ multiplex PCR, while TCRdb's copy carries only in-frame clones and drops some. The top ten hold around an eighth of the sample, which has 180,000 or so clones, more than 65% seen once. The TCR originated in a woman younger than 45 in good health and CMV-seropositive. The chain employs TRBV6-1 and TRBJ2-7; 8 bases align to TRBD1. Sequenced: PBMCs. The CDR3 nucleotides read TGTGCCAGCAGTGGTTACAGGGGGGCAGCAGGGCGGCAGTACTTC. Its translation: CASSGYRGAAGRQYF.